The clone carrying this TCR beta chain was counted between two and nine times. Germline V gives CDR1 MDHEN, CDR2 SYDVKM. The V and J ends lost 5 bases and 3 bases respectively, with 13 bases between them. The CDR3 loop spans 15 amino acids. This specimen comes from a study of blood T cell repertoires in COVID-19. Study context: The United States, Italy and Spain supplied acute and convalescent COVID-19 samples. PBMCs, B-cell-depleted T cells, or T cells were the source of the cDNA or gDNA that made up the material.

How the authors handled the data: Estimation of nucleated cell counts was performed using reference gene primer amplification. TCRdb's table, derived via immunoSEQ multiplex PCR, lists solely in-frame clones and lacks some. V, J and clone size are taken as reported in that table, and D and trimming were inferred from the DNA itself. The sample holds fewer than 200,000 clones, around 80% seen once. This receptor was taken from a man between 65 and 79 years old with active or convalescent COVID-19. This chain connects TRBV28 to TRBJ1-4; TRBD1 might be the D (6 bases). Sequenced input: peripheral blood. CDR3 in amino acids: CASSVGALPNEKLFF. Here the CDR3 DNA reads TGTGCCAGCAGTGTGGGGGCGCTCCCTAATGAAAAACTGTTTTTT.